A selection of T cell receptor beta chains follows, all from one sample in a study of post-analysis software for immune sequencing data. TCRdb re-called the PCR reads with MiXCR, one entry per CDR3 protein. The repertoire holds about 820,000 distinct CDR3 sequences, with approximately 50% as singletons. The sample consisted of blood. These receptors all stem from a girl aged 5-17 years with multiple sclerosis. CDR3s include the opening cysteine and the closing phenylalanine or tryptophan. Fields, in order: D gene, clone size, V gene, J gene, CDR3 protein, CDR3 DNA. The D gene is left open where the match is weak. Expanded clones get a size class; other rows say once, few or many, or leave the size out.

d_gene: .; abundance: .; v_gene: TRBV14; j_gene: TRBJ2-5; CDR3aa: CASSQVQLGETQYF; CDR3nt: TGTGCCAGCAGCCAAGTCCAGCTCGGAGAGACCCAGTACTTC
d_gene: TRBD1; abundance: .; v_gene: TRBV27; j_gene: TRBJ2-7; CDR3aa: CASSWTGTGTYEQYF; CDR3nt: TGTGCCAGCAGTTGGACAGGGACAGGAACCTACGAGCAGTACTTC
d_gene: TRBD1; abundance: few; v_gene: TRBV18; j_gene: TRBJ2-5; CDR3aa: CASSPLSGTAQETQYF; CDR3nt: TGTGCCAGCTCACCACTTTCTGGGACAGCACAAGAGACCCAGTACTTC
d_gene: TRBD2; abundance: .; v_gene: TRBV7-2; j_gene: TRBJ2-3; CDR3aa: CASTVVAGGLDTQYF; CDR3nt: TGTGCCAGCACAGTCGTAGCGGGAGGACTAGATACGCAGTATTTT
d_gene: TRBD2; abundance: few; v_gene: TRBV10-3; j_gene: TRBJ2-3; CDR3aa: CAYGTSGEDTQYF; CDR3nt: TGTGCCTACGGGACTAGCGGCGAAGATACGCAGTATTTT
d_gene: TRBD1; abundance: .; v_gene: TRBV2; j_gene: TRBJ1-1; CDR3aa: CASRDRGRFTEAFF; CDR3nt: TGTGCCAGCAGGGACAGGGGGCGATTCACTGAAGCTTTCTTT
d_gene: TRBD1; abundance: .; v_gene: TRBV27; j_gene: TRBJ2-1; CDR3aa: CASSFNPPPTWTGDNEQFF; CDR3nt: TGTGCCAGCAGTTTTAACCCCCCCCCGACGTGGACAGGGGACAATGAGCAGTTCTTC
d_gene: TRBD2; abundance: few; v_gene: TRBV13; j_gene: TRBJ2-7; CDR3aa: CASSQRRLADYEQYF; CDR3nt: TGTGCCAGCAGCCAGAGGAGACTAGCGGACTACGAGCAGTACTTC
d_gene: TRBD1; abundance: .; v_gene: TRBV20-1; j_gene: TRBJ1-2; CDR3aa: CSASGQGIREGYTF; CDR3nt: TGCAGTGCGTCAGGACAGGGCATCCGAGAAGGCTACACCTTC
d_gene: TRBD1; abundance: few; v_gene: TRBV20-1; j_gene: TRBJ2-6; CDR3aa: CSATTGGSSGANVLTF; CDR3nt: TGCAGTGCTACTACAGGGGGAAGCTCTGGGGCCAACGTCCTGACTTTC
d_gene: .; abundance: few; v_gene: TRBV29-1; j_gene: TRBJ2-7; CDR3aa: CSVREDTNYEQYF; CDR3nt: TGCAGCGTTCGGGAAGATACAAACTACGAGCAGTACTTC
d_gene: .; abundance: few; v_gene: TRBV6-5; j_gene: TRBJ2-7; CDR3aa: CASSYHRNSHKEYEQYF; CDR3nt: TGTGCCAGCAGTTACCACAGAAACTCCCACAAGGAGTACGAGCAGTACTTC
d_gene: TRBD1; abundance: .; v_gene: TRBV5-1; j_gene: TRBJ2-7; CDR3aa: CASSGTGTGDYEQYF; CDR3nt: TGCGCCAGCAGCGGGACCGGGACAGGGGACTACGAGCAGTACTTC